Shown below are 3 T cell receptor beta chains from a single sample sequenced in a study of response to subunit inactivated influenza vaccine. Each CDR3 protein gets one entry after TCRdb re-called the RT-PCR reads with MiXCR. The table shows about 650,000 distinct CDR3 sequences, with about a sixth occurring only once. Sequencing used PBMCs from blood, obtained about 11 days after vaccination. Receptors originate from a middle-aged man who received an inactivated influenza vaccine.

This chain links TRBV19 with TRBJ2-1; TRBD2 matches 10 bases. Germline V gene sequence: CDR1 LNHDA, CDR2 SQIVND (reference sequence). Unmatched junction bases numbered 13, after V lost 1 base and J lost 10 bases. The CDR3 spans 17 residues. The CDR3 DNA reads as TGTGCCAGTAGTATAGTGGCTCTAGCGGGAGTTCCCCAAGAGCAGTTCTTC. It codes for CASSIVALAGVPQEQFF.

This clonotype was detected a few times. The V call is TRBV7-9, the J call TRBJ2-1; the D gene is possibly TRBD2 (6 bases). This CDR3 is 14 amino acids long. The V gene's germline CDR1 is SEHNR and CDR2 FQNEAQ (reference sequence). V was cut by 7 bases and J by 3 bases, with 13 bases left in between. CDR3 region: CASTQAGSYNEQFF. CDR3 in DNA: TGTGCCAGCACCCAGGCCGGGAGCTACAATGAGCAGTTCTTC.

This clonotype has only a few counts. The CDR3 protein is CATPGWAGRHNEQFF. The CDR3 DNA follows: TGTGCCACCCCCGGTTGGGCAGGGCGGCACAATGAGCAGTTCTTC. The rearrangement links TRBV24-1 to TRBJ2-1; D is possibly TRBD1 (5 bases). This CDR3 spans 15 amino acids. V lost 9 bases and J 5 bases, leaving 19 bases between the germline ends. The germline V gene has CDR1 KGHDR and CDR2 SFDVKD.